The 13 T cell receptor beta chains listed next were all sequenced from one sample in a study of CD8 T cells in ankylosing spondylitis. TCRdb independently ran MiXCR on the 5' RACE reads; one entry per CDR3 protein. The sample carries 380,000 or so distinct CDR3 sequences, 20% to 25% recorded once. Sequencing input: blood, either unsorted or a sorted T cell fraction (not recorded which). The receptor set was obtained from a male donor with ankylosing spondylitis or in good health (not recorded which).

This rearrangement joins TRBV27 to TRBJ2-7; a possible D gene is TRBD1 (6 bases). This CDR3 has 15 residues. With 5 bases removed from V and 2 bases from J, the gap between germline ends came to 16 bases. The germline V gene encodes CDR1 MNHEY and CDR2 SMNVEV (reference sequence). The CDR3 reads CASSPITGTTYEQYF. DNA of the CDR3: TGTGCCAGCAGTCCAATCACCGGGACAACCTACGAGCAGTACTTC.

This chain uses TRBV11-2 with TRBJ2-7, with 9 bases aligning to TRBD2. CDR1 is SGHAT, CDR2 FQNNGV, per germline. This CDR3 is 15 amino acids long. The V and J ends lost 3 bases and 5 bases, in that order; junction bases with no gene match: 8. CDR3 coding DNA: TGTGCCAGCAGCTTGGGCGGGGGGGCCGAACACGAGCAGTACTTC. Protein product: CASSLGGGAEHEQYF.

This chain's CDR3 is CSARGFGGTEAFF. CDR3 nucleotides: TGCAGTGCTAGAGGATTTGGGGGCACTGAAGCTTTCTTT. The rearrangement uses TRBV20-1 and TRBJ1-1; D perhaps matches TRBD1 (5 bases). V shed 1 base and J shed 4 bases, with 10 bases lying between them. Germline V CDR1 and CDR2: DFQATT, SNEGSKA (reference sequence). The CDR3 covers 13 residues.

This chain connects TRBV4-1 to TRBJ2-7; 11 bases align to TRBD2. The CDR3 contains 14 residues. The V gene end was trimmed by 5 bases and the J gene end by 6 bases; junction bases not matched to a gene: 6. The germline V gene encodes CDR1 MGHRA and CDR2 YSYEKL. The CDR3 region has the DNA TGCGCCAGCAGCTTACTAGCGGGGGAAGGCGAGCAGTACTTC. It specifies CASSLLAGEGEQYF.

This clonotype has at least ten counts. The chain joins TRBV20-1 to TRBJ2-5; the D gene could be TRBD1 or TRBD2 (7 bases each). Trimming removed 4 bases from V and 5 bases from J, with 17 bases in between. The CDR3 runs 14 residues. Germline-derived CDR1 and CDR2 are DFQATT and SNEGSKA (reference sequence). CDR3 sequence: CSANPGGVTETQYF. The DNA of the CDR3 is TGCAGTGCTAACCCAGGGGGGGTGACGGAGACCCAGTACTTC.

The CDR3 sequence: CASIGTSGGYNEQFF. The CDR3 nucleotides read TGTGCCAGCATAGGAACTAGCGGGGGCTACAATGAGCAGTTCTTC. This rearrangement joins TRBV2 to TRBJ2-1, with TRBD2 matching over 11 bases. This CDR3 has 15 residues. J was trimmed by 3 bases and V by 7 bases; bases with no gene match: 5. Germline CDR1 is SNHLY and CDR2 is FYNNEI.

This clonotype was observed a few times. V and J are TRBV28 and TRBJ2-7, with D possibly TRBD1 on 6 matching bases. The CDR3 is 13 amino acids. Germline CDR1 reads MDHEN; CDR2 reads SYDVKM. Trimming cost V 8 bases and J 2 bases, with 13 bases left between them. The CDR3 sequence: CASGPYRAYEQYF. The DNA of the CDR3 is TGTGCCAGCGGCCCATACAGGGCCTACGAGCAGTACTTC.

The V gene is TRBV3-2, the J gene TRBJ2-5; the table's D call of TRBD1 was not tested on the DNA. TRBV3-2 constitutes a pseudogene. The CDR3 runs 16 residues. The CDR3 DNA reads TGTGCCAGCAGCCAAGATAGGGCGGACGGTGCAGAGACCCAGTACTTC. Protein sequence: CASSQDRADGAETQYF.

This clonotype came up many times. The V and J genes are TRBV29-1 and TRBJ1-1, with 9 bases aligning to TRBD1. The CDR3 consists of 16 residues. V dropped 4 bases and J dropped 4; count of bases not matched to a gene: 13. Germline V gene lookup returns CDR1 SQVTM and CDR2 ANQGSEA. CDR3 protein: CSVGQQGASPSTEAFF. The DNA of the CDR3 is TGCAGCGTTGGGCAACAGGGGGCGAGCCCTAGCACTGAAGCTTTCTTT.

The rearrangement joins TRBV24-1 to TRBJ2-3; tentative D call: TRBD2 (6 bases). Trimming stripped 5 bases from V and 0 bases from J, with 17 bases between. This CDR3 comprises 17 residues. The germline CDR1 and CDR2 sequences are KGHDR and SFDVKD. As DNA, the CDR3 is TGTGCCACCAGTGGGGGCTTACGGGGGACTAGCACAGATACGCAGTATTTT. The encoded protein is CATSGGLRGTSTDTQYF.

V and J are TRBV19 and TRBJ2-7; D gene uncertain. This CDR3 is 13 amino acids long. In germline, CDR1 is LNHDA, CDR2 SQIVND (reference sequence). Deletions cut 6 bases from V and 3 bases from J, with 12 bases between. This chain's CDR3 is CASRPAADYEQYF. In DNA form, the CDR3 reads TGTGCCAGTAGGCCCGCCGCTGACTACGAGCAGTACTTC.

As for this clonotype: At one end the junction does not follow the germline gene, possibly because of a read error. The CDR3 loop is CACSQGLSASYEQYF. CDR3 coding DNA: TGTGCCTGCAGCCAAGGTCTTTCGGCCTCCTACGAGCAGTACTTC. This chain joins TRBV3-1 and TRBJ2-7; D is unresolved. The CDR3 consists of 15 residues. CDR1 and CDR2 (germline): LGHDT, YNNKEL (reference sequence).

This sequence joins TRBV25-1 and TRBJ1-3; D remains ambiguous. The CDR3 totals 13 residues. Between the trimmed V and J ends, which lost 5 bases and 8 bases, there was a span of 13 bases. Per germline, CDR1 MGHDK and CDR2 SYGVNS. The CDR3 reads CASSLIEGDTIYF. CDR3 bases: TGTGCCAGCAGTTTAATTGAGGGAGACACCATATATTTT.